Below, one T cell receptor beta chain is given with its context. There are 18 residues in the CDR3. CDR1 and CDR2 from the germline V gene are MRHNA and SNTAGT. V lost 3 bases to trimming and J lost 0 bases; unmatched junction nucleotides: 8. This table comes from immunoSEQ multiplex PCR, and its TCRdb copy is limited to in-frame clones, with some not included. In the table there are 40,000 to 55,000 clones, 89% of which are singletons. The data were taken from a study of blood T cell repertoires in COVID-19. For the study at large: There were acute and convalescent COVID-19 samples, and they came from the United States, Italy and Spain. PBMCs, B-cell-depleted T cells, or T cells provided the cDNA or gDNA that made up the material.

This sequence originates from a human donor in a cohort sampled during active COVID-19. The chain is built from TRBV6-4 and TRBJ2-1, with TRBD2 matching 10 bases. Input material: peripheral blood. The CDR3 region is CASSERAGGPSSYNEQFF. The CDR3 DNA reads TGTGCCAGCAGTGAACGAGCGGGGGGGCCCAGCTCCTACAATGAGCAGTTCTTC.